This entry concerns a single TCR beta chain. Its antigen is as yet unknown. Data came from immunoSEQ multiplex PCR; TCRdb stores just in-frame clones and leaves some out. The sample has about 2.3 million clones; about nine tenths are singletons. The sample originates from a study of shared clonotypes between healthy human individuals. General study results and limits: Specimens sampled were limited to blood, with tissue repertoires likely differing. When compared with the clonotypes that were shared by all four sorted-subset donors, the non-shared clonotypes turned out to have lower generation probabilities.

The specimen sequenced was naive CD4+ T cells from PBMCs. Subset meaning: CD45RA+ positively selected. The receptor was isolated from a man between 18 and 35 years old in good health. Some clones in this sample may be carry-over from other donors' samples.

The CDR3 bases are TGTGCCAGCAGTTTGGGGGTCCCCTACGAGCAGTACTTC. Encoded protein: CASSLGVPYEQYF. V usage is TRBV6-5 and J usage is TRBJ2-7; D may match TRBD1 or TRBD2 (5 bases each). This CDR3 comprises 13 residues. V was cut by 4 bases and J by 2 bases, with 9 bases left in between. Germline loops: CDR1 MNHEY, CDR2 SVGAGI.